This T cell receptor beta chain was sequenced for a study of CD8+ T cells in alopecia areata (dated by TCRdb to the late 2010s). In the study overall: Treated patients were enrolled in an open-label pilot trial of oral tofacitinib, 5 to 10 mg twice daily, for moderate-to-severe alopecia areata. The study used high-throughput TCRbeta sequencing to examine T cell clonal expansion in alopecia areata, in both the C3H/HeJ mouse model and human patients. Tofacitinib-treated patients had biopsies at baseline and at 4 and 24 weeks of treatment, with a later scalp biopsy in several patients. RNA came from the PAXgene miRNA kit for fixed scalp, the miRNeasy kit for PBMCs, and the RNeasy kit for mouse skin. Patients stayed on tofacitinib for 6 to 18 months and then had 6 months of follow-up off drug so that delayed response and recurrence could be assessed. Amplification of TCRbeta CDR3 regions was done by immunoSEQ multiplex PCR using 35 Vbeta forward primers and 13 Jbeta reverse primers. Scalp clonality was compared among normal scalp (n=4), patchy alopecia areata scalp (n=8), and alopecia totalis/universalis scalp (n=8). The SALT score, which quantifies the percentage of affected scalp surface area, was used to measure disease severity in treated patients. In humans, TCRbeta sequencing was performed on scalp tissue and on sorted CD4+ and CD8+ peripheral blood T cells from healthy controls and from patients with patchy or totalis/universalis alopecia areata. Results the study describes overall, beyond this receptor: During tofacitinib treatment, many expanded lesional clones remained in scalp and blood, and this persistence may partly explain relapse after treatment is stopped. Because the treated cohort was small and had only one nonresponder, larger studies are needed to examine links between baseline CD8+ expansion and response. Scalp clonality and the number of expanded CD8+ clones among the top 100 scalp clones were significantly decreased by tofacitinib. Compared with normal scalp, lesional scalp, particularly in alopecia totalis/universalis, had higher clonality and more expanded CD8+ clones, which suggests antigenic drive. Scalp TCR repertoire analysis is complicated because resident alphabeta T cells in normal human skin are also sequenced, whereas mouse skin is dominated by gammadelta T cells. Shared TCR sequences between patients were less evident than in mice, which may be partly attributable to HLA diversity in the patient population.

What the treatment or condition label conveys for this sample: oral pan-JAK inhibitor, 5-10 mg twice daily. From alopecia areata patients, peripheral blood was collected along with lesional scalp punch biopsies. PBMCs were isolated by density centrifugation and stained for CD3, CD4 and CD8, after which CD4+ and CD8+ T cells were sorted on a FACSAria. Trimming leaves V shorter by 5 bases and J shorter by 4 bases, with the junction holding 13 bases beyond the gene matches. In the germline V gene (reference sequence), CDR1 corresponds to PRHDT and CDR2 to FYEKMQ. The CDR3 sequence holds 17 residues, the cysteine and phenylalanine included. Only the CDR3 portion is preserved as DNA: 51 bases, with reading frame beginning at the first base. Library generation was performed with the immunoSEQ multiplex PCR assay. For TCR sequencing, RNA was extracted from every sample and reverse transcribed into cDNA to serve as template. SuperScript III was used for first-strand cDNA synthesis, primed with a 2:1 mix of oligo-dT and random hexamers. A synthetic immune receptor repertoire was used to gauge amplification bias, and whatever bias remained was removed computationally. For the original study's pipeline: Raw reads were preprocessed to remove errors, and CDR3 was defined by IMGT conventions from the conserved cysteine to phenylalanine. Clonality was computed as 1 minus the Shannon entropy, with the entropy normalized by log2 of the number of productive unique TCRs. Whether each scalp clone was CD4 or CD8 was inferred by checking scalp TCRbeta sequences against the CD4 and CD8 repertoires from sorted blood. TCRdb re-hosts the immuneACCESS table, in-frame sequences only. Its copies lack some clones; in the studies checked, an unresolved V gene accounts for under half of them, and the cause for the rest is not known. V and J calls and clone size are as listed in that table; D and trimming were resolved from the DNA. Recorded for this sample are more than 150,000 clones; approximately 51% of them occurred a single time. Around 10% of the sample is held by the ten biggest clonotypes.

For this clone: The clone's antigen remains unknown. The record has no base qualities; no much larger clone is one base away.

The source was CD8+ T cells sorted from blood, collected at approximately week 51, from a patient treated with tofacitinib. The chain employs TRBV13 and TRBJ2-5; 10 bases in the junction line up with TRBD2. This TCR derives from a human donor with alopecia areata. The sequence in DNA is TGTGCCAGCAGCAACTATGTGAGCGGGGGGGCCCGAGAGACCCAGTACTTC. This sequence encodes CASSNYVSGGARETQYF.